A selection of T cell receptor beta chains follows, all from one sample in a study of T cells in Graves' hyperthyroidism and ophthalmopathy. TCRdb processed the multiplex PCR reads anew with MiXCR; each CDR3 protein has one entry. The sample holds hundreds of thousands of distinct CDR3 sequences, approximately 15% seen once. Sequences were obtained from blood. These receptors originate from a man younger than 30 with Graves' ophthalmopathy. The CDR3 runs from the conserved cysteine through the conserved F or W. D genes are given only for firm matches. The size of a clone is reported for some rows only, either as once, few or many, or as a class for expanded clones.

CDR3 DNA,CDR3 protein,V gene,D gene,clone size,CDR3 length,J gene
TGCAGTGCTACCTCCGGGTTGAACTCCTACAATGAGCAGTTCTTC,CSATSGLNSYNEQFF,TRBV20-1,.,many,15,TRBJ2-1
TGTGCCAGCAGCTTATGGGCTAGCGGACCTTACAATGAGCAGTTCTTC,CASSLWASGPYNEQFF,TRBV7-2,TRBD2,many,16,TRBJ2-1
TGTGCTAGTGGTTTGGGCACTAAGGGGCGGGAGCAGTTCTTC,CASGLGTKGREQFF,TRBV12-5,.,few,14,TRBJ2-1
TGTGCCACCAGTGAGTATAGCAATCAGCCCCAGCATTTT,CATSEYSNQPQHF,TRBV24-1,.,few,13,TRBJ1-5
TGTGCCAGCAGCCTCGGAGGGGGAGAGTGGGAGACCCAGTACTTC,CASSLGGGEWETQYF,TRBV7-3,.,many,15,TRBJ2-5
TGTGCCAGCAGAAGAGAGGGACTAGCGGGGGAGCTGTTTTTT,CASRREGLAGELFF,TRBV6-1,TRBD2,.,14,TRBJ2-2
TGTGCCAGCAGCCCTAGCGGGGATTTCTACGAGCAGTACTTC,CASSPSGDFYEQYF,TRBV9,TRBD2,many,14,TRBJ2-7
TGTGCCAGCGGGGGCTACGAGCAGTACTTC,CASGGYEQYF,TRBV11-3,.,few,10,TRBJ2-7
TGTGCCACCAGTGATTCTCTGGGGGCAACGGAGACCCAGTACTTC,CATSDSLGATETQYF,TRBV24-1,.,many,15,TRBJ2-5
TGTGCCAGCAGTGATAGCTGGGTATTCCAAGAGACCCAGTACTTC,CASSDSWVFQETQYF,TRBV6-1,.,many,15,TRBJ2-5
TGTGCCAGCAGAGCCGGGACAGCGAACACCGGGGAGCTGTTTTTT,CASRAGTANTGELFF,TRBV6-1,TRBD1,many,15,TRBJ2-2
TGTGCCAGCAGTTACGGCCCCGGGACAGTCAGTCCCTACGAGCAGTACTTC,CASSYGPGTVSPYEQYF,TRBV12-3/TRBV12-4,TRBD1,many,17,TRBJ2-7
TGTGCCAGCAGCCCCACGGGGGGGCAGATAGATACGCAGTATTTT,CASSPTGGQIDTQYF,TRBV7-2,TRBD2,.,15,TRBJ2-3
TGCAGTGCTAGAAAGGCCGGAGAGGATCAGCCCCAGCATTTT,CSARKAGEDQPQHF,TRBV20-1,.,many,14,TRBJ1-5
TGCAGTGCTAGAGCCCTAGCGGGGGGTGAAACAGATACGCAGTATTTT,CSARALAGGETDTQYF,TRBV20-1,TRBD2,many,16,TRBJ2-3
TGTGCCAGCAAACCGGGACTAGAAACAGATACGCAGTATTTT,CASKPGLETDTQYF,TRBV5-4,TRBD2,few,14,TRBJ2-3
TGTGCCAGCAGTGGACTAGCGGGAGAGACAGATACGCAGTATTTT,CASSGLAGETDTQYF,TRBV6-1,TRBD2,many,15,TRBJ2-3
TGTGCCAGCAGCTTAATAGCGGGGTTATCCCTCTCCTACGAGCAGTACTTC,CASSLIAGLSLSYEQYF,TRBV11-2,TRBD2,many,17,TRBJ2-7
TGTGCCACCAGTGACCCTAGCGGGGGCCCCCTGAATGAGCAGTTCTTC,CATSDPSGGPLNEQFF,TRBV24-1,TRBD2,few,16,TRBJ2-1
TGTGCCAGCAGCTTTAGGCTAGCGGGGTCCTACGAGCAGTACTTC,CASSFRLAGSYEQYF,TRBV13,TRBD2,many,15,TRBJ2-7
TGTGCCAGCGTGACGTCCTACGAGCAGTACTTC,CASVTSYEQYF,TRBV28,.,.,11,TRBJ2-7
TGCGCCAGCAGCGAAGGACAGGGTAGCTCTGAAGCTTTCTTT,CASSEGQGSSEAFF,TRBV5-1,TRBD1,.,14,TRBJ1-1
TGCGCCAGCAGTGAGTTGAGTGGGACAGCCTCCTACAATGAGCAGTTCTTC,CASSELSGTASYNEQFF,TRBV10-1,TRBD1,.,17,TRBJ2-1
TGCAGTGCTAGAGCCCACGGATATACTGAAGCTTTCTTT,CSARAHGYTEAFF,TRBV20-1,.,many,13,TRBJ1-1
TGTGCCAGTAGTATTACGGGGAGTGAAAAACTGTTTTTT,CASSITGSEKLFF,TRBV19,.,.,13,TRBJ1-4
TGTGCCACCAGTTTCGGGACTAGAGATGAGCAGTTCTTC,CATSFGTRDEQFF,TRBV24-1,TRBD2,many,13,TRBJ2-1
TGTGCCAGTAGTATACCCGGGACTAGAATCTACAATGAGCAGTTCTTC,CASSIPGTRIYNEQFF,TRBV19,TRBD2,few,16,TRBJ2-1
TGTGCCGCGAGGGAGTCGGATACGCAGTATTTT,CAARESDTQYF,TRBV6-1,.,many,11,TRBJ2-3
TGTGCCAGTAGTGGGGGGGACAGGGTTGCCAATCAGCCCCAGCATTTT,CASSGGDRVANQPQHF,TRBV19,TRBD1,many,16,TRBJ1-5
TGCGCCAGCAGCGGTGGGACAGGCGGATACAACTATGGCTACACCTTC,CASSGGTGGYNYGYTF,TRBV10-1,TRBD1,few,16,TRBJ1-2
TGTGCTACAGCGAAGGCAAGCTCCTACGAGCAGTACTTC,CATAKASSYEQYF,TRBV6-1,.,many,13,TRBJ2-7
TGCGCCAGCAGCTTTAATAGCGGGGGGAATGAGCAGTTCTTC,CASSFNSGGNEQFF,TRBV5-1,TRBD2,many,14,TRBJ2-1
TGTGCCAGCAGCTTAGATCAGGCGGGAGTCGCCGGAGATACGCAGTATTTT,CASSLDQAGVAGDTQYF,TRBV11-2,TRBD2,many,17,TRBJ2-3
TGTGCCGGCAGCTCCACAGGGTATCTGAACACTGAAGCTTTCTTT,CAGSSTGYLNTEAFF,TRBV11-2,.,few,15,TRBJ1-1
TGTGCCACCAGTGATACGGATTTTTCCCCCTACGAGCAGTACTTC,CATSDTDFSPYEQYF,TRBV24-1,.,.,15,TRBJ2-7
TGTGCCAGCAGTTTTGGGCAGGAGTTCCAAGAGACCCAGTACTTC,CASSFGQEFQETQYF,TRBV12-3/TRBV12-4,.,few,15,TRBJ2-5
TGTGCCATCAGCACAGGGGCCAACGACTATGGCTACACCTTC,CAISTGANDYGYTF,TRBV10-3,TRBD1,.,14,TRBJ1-2